The 8 T cell receptor beta chains below were found in one sample sequenced in a study of immune evolution from preneoplasia to lung adenocarcinoma (dated by TCRdb to about 2021). The library was obtained by the immunoSEQ multiplex PCR assay. TCRdb provides this immuneACCESS table in a form limited to in-frame rearrangements. Some clones are lacking; in checked studies, under half of them reflect an unresolved V gene, and why the rest are absent is not known. The sample contains roughly 2,300 clones, approximately 85% of them found a single time. The ten largest clonotypes hold around a tenth of the sample. The sequenced material came from FFPE normal lung tissue adjacent to the tumor. All receptors come from a person aged 45-60 years with lung adenocarcinoma.

The chain uses TRBV28 and TRBJ1-5, with 7 bases lining up with TRBD1. Trimming cost V 1 base and J 3 bases; bases outside gene matches: 3. Germline CDR1 MDHEN, CDR2 SYDVKM. CDR3 length: 15 amino acids. The CDR3 protein is CASSLYGTANQPQHF. CDR3 coding DNA: TGTGCCAGCAGTTTATACGGGACAGCCAATCAGCCCCAGCATTTT.

The V call is TRBV7-9, the J call TRBJ1-5, with a tentative D call TRBD1 (5 bases). The CDR3 sequence is 13 residues long. V was shortened by 5 bases and J by 3 bases, with 8 bases between the two germline ends. Germline CDR1 and CDR2: SEHNR and FQNEAQ (reference sequence). In DNA form, the CDR3 reads TGTGCCAGCAGCAAACAGGACAATCAGCCCCAGCATTTT. Protein: CASSKQDNQPQHF.

In its sample, this clone was seen once. V usage is TRBV29-1 and J usage is TRBJ1-1; D is perhaps TRBD1 (5 bases). Germline values: CDR1 SQVTM, CDR2 ANQGSEA. CDR3 length: 12 residues. Trimming took off 6 bases at V and 8 bases at J, with 16 bases between the two ends. The CDR3 spells CSVRWDYGEAFF. CDR3 DNA: TGCAGCGTCAGGTGGGACTACGGGGAAGCTTTCTTT.

The chain has TRBV12-5 and TRBJ2-3; possibly TRBD1 or TRBD2 for D (5 bases each). This CDR3 is 15 amino acids long. CDR1 is LGHNT, CDR2 FRNRAP, per germline. Trimming removed 6 bases at V and 0 bases at J, with 13 bases between. CDR3 loop: CASGIGGASTDTQYF. The CDR3 region has the DNA TGTGCTAGTGGAATTGGGGGTGCTAGCACAGATACGCAGTATTTT.

V usage is TRBV9 and J usage is TRBJ1-1; possibly TRBD1 for D (5 bases). V was shortened by 0 bases and J by 6 bases, with 15 bases between the two germline ends. The germline V gene encodes CDR1 SGDLS and CDR2 YYNGEE. This CDR3 spans 15 amino acids. CDR3 in DNA: TGTGCCAGCAGCGTAGGTGGGGGGGTAGGGGCTGAAGCTTTCTTT. Translation gives CASSVGGGVGAEAFF.

The rearrangement joins TRBV9 to TRBJ2-5, with TRBD1 identical over 10 bases. After removal of 2 bases from V and 10 bases from J, the junction contained 8 bases not matched to a gene. The V gene's germline CDR1 is SGDLS and CDR2 YYNGEE. This CDR3 comprises 14 residues. The CDR3 loop is CASSVDRGYEGQYF. The DNA for the CDR3 is TGTGCCAGCAGCGTGGACAGGGGGTATGAGGGCCAGTACTTC.

This chain joins TRBV6-5 and TRBJ2-6; no firm D call. Germline CDR1 is MNHEY and CDR2 is SVGAGI. The CDR3 spans 16 residues. The V end was cut by 2 bases, the J end by 2 bases, with 10 bases between. CDR3: CASSYTLSTGANVLTF. For the CDR3, the DNA is TGTGCCAGCAGTTACACCCTCAGTACTGGGGCCAACGTCCTGACTTTC.

The chain is built from TRBV29-1 and TRBJ1-2; no clear D gene. The CDR3 covers 11 residues. Trimming shortened V by 7 bases and J by 7 bases, and 13 bases separated the two germline ends. Germline CDR1 SQVTM, CDR2 ANQGSEA. The CDR3 here is CSGAVGSGYTF. For the CDR3, the DNA is TGCAGCGGGGCTGTGGGGTCTGGCTACACCTTC.